These T cell receptor beta chains were read from a single sample in a study of T cells after yellow fever vaccination. Using its own MiXCR run on the 5' RACE reads, TCRdb lists one record per CDR3 protein. The data show about 350,000 distinct CDR3 sequences, roughly 11% seen once. The specimen was PBMCs, collected on the day of the first yellow fever vaccination. Receptors originate from a man between 18 and 29 years old who received the YFV17D yellow fever vaccine. The CDR3 runs from the conserved cysteine through the conserved F or W. Each record gives: CDR3 DNA, CDR3 protein, J gene, clone size, D gene, V gene. A D gene is named only where the DNA matches it firmly. Size values are once, few and many counts, or a class for expanded clones, and some rows have none.

DNA: TGTGCCAGTAGTATTGGACAGATATATGGCTACACCTTC; CDR3: CASSIGQIYGYTF; J: TRBJ1-2; size: -; D: -; V: TRBV19
DNA: TGTGCCAGTAGTATAATTTATTTGAGCACCCATGAGCAGTTCTTC; CDR3: CASSIIYLSTHEQFF; J: TRBJ2-1; size: -; D: -; V: TRBV19
DNA: TGCGCCAGCAGCTTGGCGCGTCCAGGGACTAACACTGAAGCTTTCTTT; CDR3: CASSLARPGTNTEAFF; J: TRBJ1-1; size: -; D: -; V: TRBV5-1
DNA: TGCAGCGTTGAAGTGGGGCGGGGGGCCCAAGAGACCCAGTACTTC; CDR3: CSVEVGRGAQETQYF; J: TRBJ2-5; size: few; D: TRBD2; V: TRBV29-1
DNA: TGCGCCAGCAGCTTGACCCCGGGACTAGCCCCCCTTAGCACAGATACGCAGTATTTT; CDR3: CASSLTPGLAPLSTDTQYF; J: TRBJ2-3; size: -; D: TRBD2; V: TRBV5-1
DNA: TGTGCCAGCAGCGGGACAGCTCGGACCCAGTACTTC; CDR3: CASSGTARTQYF; J: TRBJ2-5; size: few; D: TRBD1; V: TRBV6-5
DNA: TGCGCCAGCAGCTTGGACGGCCCCTATGGCTACACCTTC; CDR3: CASSLDGPYGYTF; J: TRBJ1-2; size: few; D: -; V: TRBV5-1
DNA: TGTGCCAGTAGTATAGACAGCTGGACTAGCGGAATAAGATACAATGAGCAGTTCTTC; CDR3: CASSIDSWTSGIRYNEQFF; J: TRBJ2-1; size: few; D: TRBD2; V: TRBV19
DNA: TGCGCCAGCAGCCAAGATATTCTAGAGGGGGGGCAAGAGGAGCAGTTCTTC; CDR3: CASSQDILEGGQEEQFF; J: TRBJ2-1; size: many; D: -; V: TRBV4-3
DNA: TGTGCCAGCAGCGGACTAGCGGGGGTAGATACGCAGTATTTT; CDR3: CASSGLAGVDTQYF; J: TRBJ2-3; size: -; D: TRBD2; V: TRBV2
DNA: TGCGCCAGCAGCCTGGGACACCTCGCAACTAATGAAAAACTGTTTTTT; CDR3: CASSLGHLATNEKLFF; J: TRBJ1-4; size: few; D: -; V: TRBV5-1
DNA: TGTGCCAGCAGCCCAACAGGGCCCACTGAAGCTTTCTTT; CDR3: CASSPTGPTEAFF; J: TRBJ1-1; size: many; D: -; V: TRBV7-2
DNA: TGTGCCAGCAGTTTGGGTCTCACTGAAGCTTTCTTT; CDR3: CASSLGLTEAFF; J: TRBJ1-1; size: -; D: -; V: TRBV12-3/TRBV12-4
DNA: TGTGCCAGCAGTTTTAGTGGCACTGAAGCTTTCTTT; CDR3: CASSFSGTEAFF; J: TRBJ1-1; size: many; D: -; V: TRBV12-3/TRBV12-4
DNA: TGTGCCAGCAGCTGGACAGCTTCCACTGAAGCTTTCTTT; CDR3: CASSWTASTEAFF; J: TRBJ1-1; size: few; D: -; V: TRBV7-8
DNA: TGCGCCAGCAGCCAAGAACAGGGATTAGGGGGCTACACCTTC; CDR3: CASSQEQGLGGYTF; J: TRBJ1-2; size: few; D: -; V: TRBV4-3
DNA: TGTGCCAGCAGTTACCGGGGGATAAAGACCCAGTACTTC; CDR3: CASSYRGIKTQYF; J: TRBJ2-5; size: few; D: -; V: TRBV6-2/TRBV6-3
DNA: TGCGCCAGCAGTTTATCCGGGGGATGGTCCGAGCAGTACTTC; CDR3: CASSLSGGWSEQYF; J: TRBJ2-7; size: few; D: -; V: TRBV5-1
DNA: TGCGCCAGCAGCCAAGTCGGGCGGCAGTCCAATGAGCAGTTCTTC; CDR3: CASSQVGRQSNEQFF; J: TRBJ2-1; size: few; D: -; V: TRBV4-1
DNA: TGTGCCTGGAGGCAACCCGGGACTAGCGGGGGGGAGCAGTTCTTC; CDR3: CAWRQPGTSGGEQFF; J: TRBJ2-1; size: few; D: TRBD2; V: TRBV30
DNA: TGTGCCAGCAGCTTAGAAAGGGCTCAGACCCAGTACTTC; CDR3: CASSLERAQTQYF; J: TRBJ2-5; size: few; D: -; V: TRBV7-8
DNA: TGTGCCAGTAGTATAGATGTGGCAGATACGCAGTATTTT; CDR3: CASSIDVADTQYF; J: TRBJ2-3; size: few; D: -; V: TRBV19
DNA: TGTGCCAGCAGCCAACAGACACTTGAGCAGTTCTTC; CDR3: CASSQQTLEQFF; J: TRBJ2-1; size: -; D: -; V: TRBV3-1
DNA: TGCGCCAGCAGCTTGCTCGGGACAGGGGAGCAGTACTTC; CDR3: CASSLLGTGEQYF; J: TRBJ2-7; size: few; D: TRBD1; V: TRBV5-1
DNA: TGCGCCAGCTTACGGGACAGCCATGGTCTTGGGGCCAACGTCCTGACTTTC; CDR3: CASLRDSHGLGANVLTF; J: TRBJ2-6; size: -; D: TRBD1; V: TRBV5-1
DNA: TGCAGTGCTAAACGGGACAGGGGGTACACCGGGGAGCTGTTTTTT; CDR3: CSAKRDRGYTGELFF; J: TRBJ2-2; size: few; D: TRBD1; V: TRBV20-1
DNA: TGCAGTGCTAGACAAGGACAGAATAGCAATCAGCCCCAGCATTTT; CDR3: CSARQGQNSNQPQHF; J: TRBJ1-5; size: few; D: -; V: TRBV20-1
DNA: TGTGCCGGCCCTCAGGGAGCCAAAAACATTCAGTACTTC; CDR3: CAGPQGAKNIQYF; J: TRBJ2-4; size: few; D: -; V: TRBV6-1
DNA: TGTGCCAGCAGCAAAGGGACCCGGGACAGGGGCCGCACTGAAGCTTTCTTT; CDR3: CASSKGTRDRGRTEAFF; J: TRBJ1-1; size: -; D: -; V: TRBV21-1
DNA: TGTGCCAGCAGCTTGCGTCAGGGATTAGATACGCAGTATTTT; CDR3: CASSLRQGLDTQYF; J: TRBJ2-3; size: -; D: -; V: TRBV5-6
DNA: TGTGCCAGCAGTTCCCAAGGCGGTAGCTCCTACAATGAGCAGTTCTTC; CDR3: CASSSQGGSSYNEQFF; J: TRBJ2-1; size: -; D: -; V: TRBV11-3
DNA: TGTGCCAGCTCACCACCAAGCTACAACTCCTACGAGCAGTACTTC; CDR3: CASSPPSYNSYEQYF; J: TRBJ2-7; size: -; D: -; V: TRBV18
DNA: TGTGCCAGCAGCCCCGCGTTGGGTGGGAACACTGAAGCTTTCTTT; CDR3: CASSPALGGNTEAFF; J: TRBJ1-1; size: -; D: -; V: TRBV12-3/TRBV12-4
DNA: TGCGCCAGCAGCCAAGATTCTAGCGGGGGTCCCGCCTCCTACGAGCAGTACTTC; CDR3: CASSQDSSGGPASYEQYF; J: TRBJ2-7; size: -; D: TRBD2; V: TRBV4-1
DNA: TGTGCCAGCAGCGCGACAGCTTTTTCTGGAAACACCATATATTTT; CDR3: CASSATAFSGNTIYF; J: TRBJ1-3; size: -; D: -; V: TRBV7-9
DNA: TGTGCCAGCTCTTCGGGACTAGTCTACGAGCAGTACTTC; CDR3: CASSSGLVYEQYF; J: TRBJ2-7; size: many; D: TRBD2; V: TRBV9
DNA: TGTGCCAGCTCCCGCCCCGGGACAGGGGTGGATGAGCAGTTCTTC; CDR3: CASSRPGTGVDEQFF; J: TRBJ2-1; size: many; D: TRBD1; V: TRBV12-3/TRBV12-4
DNA: TGTGCCAGTAGTATACGGACAGGGTACAATGAGCAGTTCTTC; CDR3: CASSIRTGYNEQFF; J: TRBJ2-1; size: -; D: TRBD1; V: TRBV19
DNA: TGTGCCAGCAGTTTAACAGGGTTCTATGGCTACACCTTC; CDR3: CASSLTGFYGYTF; J: TRBJ1-2; size: few; D: -; V: TRBV28
DNA: TGCAGTGCTCGACTAGCGGGGTATATAGGGCAGTTCTTC; CDR3: CSARLAGYIGQFF; J: TRBJ2-1; size: few; D: TRBD2; V: TRBV20-1
DNA: TGTGCCACCAGCCGAGACGACCTTCGGAATTCACCCCTCCACTTT; CDR3: CATSRDDLRNSPLHF; J: TRBJ1-6; size: few; D: -; V: TRBV15
DNA: TGTGCCAGTAGTCCCCAAGAAGATCAGCCCCAGCATTTT; CDR3: CASSPQEDQPQHF; J: TRBJ1-5; size: -; D: -; V: TRBV19
DNA: TGTGCCAGCAGTTACGGCCGGACTAGCGGACAAGAGACCCAGTACTTC; CDR3: CASSYGRTSGQETQYF; J: TRBJ2-5; size: -; D: TRBD2; V: TRBV6-2/TRBV6-3
DNA: TGTGCCACCATCACAGGGTCCACATCACCCCTCCACTTT; CDR3: CATITGSTSPLHF; J: TRBJ1-6; size: few; D: -; V: TRBV7-2
DNA: TGTGCCAGCAGTCGACAGGGGCCCGGATCGAATGAAAAACTGTTTTTT; CDR3: CASSRQGPGSNEKLFF; J: TRBJ1-4; size: -; D: TRBD1; V: TRBV6-7
DNA: TGTGCCAGCAGCTTGTGGGGGCTCGGTAATGAGCAGTTCTTC; CDR3: CASSLWGLGNEQFF; J: TRBJ2-1; size: few; D: -; V: TRBV5-5
DNA: TGTGCCAGTAGGACAGGGTGGGATACGCAGTATTTT; CDR3: CASRTGWDTQYF; J: TRBJ2-3; size: -; D: TRBD1; V: TRBV27
DNA: TGTGCCAGCAGCTTATTCGGTCACTTAAACACCGGGGAGCTGTTTTTT; CDR3: CASSLFGHLNTGELFF; J: TRBJ2-2; size: few; D: -; V: TRBV11-1
DNA: TGCGCCAGCAGGGAACCTACAGGTTATAACACCGGGGAGCTGTTTTTT; CDR3: CASREPTGYNTGELFF; J: TRBJ2-2; size: -; D: -; V: TRBV5-1
DNA: TGTGCCAGCAGCATTGGACTAGCGGCCGTACCTAGCACAGATACGCAGTATTTT; CDR3: CASSIGLAAVPSTDTQYF; J: TRBJ2-3; size: once; D: TRBD2; V: TRBV5-6
DNA: TGTGCCAGCAGTTTAAGTCAGAATCAGCCCCAGCATTTT; CDR3: CASSLSQNQPQHF; J: TRBJ1-5; size: many; D: -; V: TRBV12-3/TRBV12-4
DNA: TGTGCCAGTAGCCGTATGGCGAACACTGAAGCTTTCTTT; CDR3: CASSRMANTEAFF; J: TRBJ1-1; size: few; D: -; V: TRBV19
DNA: TGTGCCAGCAGCCCCCCTTGGGGCTCGACTAACTATGGCTACACCTTC; CDR3: CASSPPWGSTNYGYTF; J: TRBJ1-2; size: many; D: -; V: TRBV7-2
DNA: TGCAGGGAGAGGAGTGACACGGACTACGAGCAGTACTTC; CDR3: CRERSDTDYEQYF; J: TRBJ2-7; size: many; D: -; V: TRBV20-1
DNA: TGCAGTGCTAACCTTCCGGGGGGCCGCACAGATACGCAGTATTTT; CDR3: CSANLPGGRTDTQYF; J: TRBJ2-3; size: few; D: -; V: TRBV20-1
DNA: TGTGCCAGCAGACCGCGACAGGGGGCCTTCCGGACTAGCGGGGGGCAGGTCAATGAGCAGTTCTTC; CDR3: CASRPRQGAFRTSGGQVNEQFF; J: TRBJ2-1; size: many; D: TRBD2; V: TRBV25-1